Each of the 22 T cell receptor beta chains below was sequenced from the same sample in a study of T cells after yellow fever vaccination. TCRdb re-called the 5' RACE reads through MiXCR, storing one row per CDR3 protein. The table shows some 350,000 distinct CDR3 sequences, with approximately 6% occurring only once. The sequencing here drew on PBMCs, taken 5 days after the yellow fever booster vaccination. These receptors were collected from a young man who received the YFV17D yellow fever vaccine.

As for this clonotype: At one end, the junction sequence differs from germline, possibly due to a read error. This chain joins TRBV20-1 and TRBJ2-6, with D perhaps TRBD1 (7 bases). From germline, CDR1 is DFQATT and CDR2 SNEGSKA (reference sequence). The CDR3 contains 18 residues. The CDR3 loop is CCAPRDRDSSDGANVLTF. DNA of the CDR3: TGCTGTGCTCCCCGAGACAGGGACTCGTCGGATGGGGCCAACGTCCTGACTTTC.

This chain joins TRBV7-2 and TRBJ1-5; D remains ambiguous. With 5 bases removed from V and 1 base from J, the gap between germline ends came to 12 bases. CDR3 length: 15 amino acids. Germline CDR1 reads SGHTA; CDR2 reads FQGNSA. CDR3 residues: CASSQMLVSNQPQHF. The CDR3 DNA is TGTGCCAGCAGCCAAATGTTGGTGAGCAATCAGCCCCAGCATTTT. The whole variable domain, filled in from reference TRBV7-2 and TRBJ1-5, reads GAGVSQSPSNKVTEKGKDVELRCDPISGHTALYWYRQSLGQGLEFLIYFQGNSAPDKSGLPSDRFSAERTGGSVSTLTIQRTQQEDSAVYLCASSQMLVSNQPQHFGDGTRLSIL.

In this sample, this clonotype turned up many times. The chain's CDR3 is CASTTGQGYTEAFF. DNA for the CDR3: TGTGCCAGCACCACGGGGCAGGGGTACACTGAAGCTTTCTTT. The J gene is TRBJ1-1, the V gene TRBV28; TRBD1 might be the D (6 bases). CDR3 length equals 14 residues. V shed 7 bases and J shed 3 bases, with 15 bases lying between them. Germline V gene sequence: CDR1 MDHEN, CDR2 SYDVKM.

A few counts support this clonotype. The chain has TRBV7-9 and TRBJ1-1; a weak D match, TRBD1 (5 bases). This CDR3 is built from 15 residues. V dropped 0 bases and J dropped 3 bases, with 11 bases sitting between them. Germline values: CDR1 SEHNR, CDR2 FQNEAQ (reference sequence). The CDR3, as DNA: TGTGCCAGCAGCTTAGCGGCAGGGCGGGACACTGAAGCTTTCTTT. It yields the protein CASSLAAGRDTEAFF. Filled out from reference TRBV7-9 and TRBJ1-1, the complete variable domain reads DTGVSQNPRHKITKRGQNVTFRCDPISEHNRLYWYRQTLGQGPEFLTYFQNEAQLEKSRLLSDRFSAERPKGSFSTLEIQRTEQGDSAMYLCASSLAAGRDTEAFFGQGTRLTVV.

CDR3 protein: CASTYRGAYPDGELFF. DNA for the CDR3: TGTGCCAGCACTTATAGGGGCGCTTACCCCGACGGGGAGCTGTTTTTT. The V call is TRBV27, the J call TRBJ2-2; the D gene is possibly TRBD1 (5 bases). The CDR3 totals 16 residues. V lost 7 bases and J 7 bases, leaving 22 bases between the germline ends. The germline V gene encodes CDR1 MNHEY and CDR2 SMNVEV (reference sequence).

In nucleotides, the CDR3 is TGTGCCAGCAGCTCGATAGCGGGAAATGAGGGGGTAGCCAAAAACATTCAGTACTTC. This translates into CASSSIAGNEGVAKNIQYF. The rearrangement links TRBV11-2 to TRBJ2-4; TRBD2 agrees at 8 bases. This CDR3 has 19 residues. The trim removed 4 bases at V and 0 bases at J, leaving 14 bases unmatched. CDR1 and CDR2 (germline): SGHAT, FQNNGV.

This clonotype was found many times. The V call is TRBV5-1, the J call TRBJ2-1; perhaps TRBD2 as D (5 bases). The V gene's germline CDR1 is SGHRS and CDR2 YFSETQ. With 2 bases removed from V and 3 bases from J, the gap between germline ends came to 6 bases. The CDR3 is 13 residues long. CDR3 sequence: CASSFRDYNEQFF. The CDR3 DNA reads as TGCGCCAGCAGCTTCCGGGACTACAATGAGCAGTTCTTC.

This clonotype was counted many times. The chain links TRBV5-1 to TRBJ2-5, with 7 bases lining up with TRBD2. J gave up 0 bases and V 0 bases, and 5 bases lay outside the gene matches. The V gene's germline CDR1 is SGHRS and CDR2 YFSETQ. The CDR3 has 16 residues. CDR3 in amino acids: CASSLAGGTYQETQYF. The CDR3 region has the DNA TGCGCCAGCAGCTTGGCCGGGGGGACTTACCAAGAGACCCAGTACTTC.

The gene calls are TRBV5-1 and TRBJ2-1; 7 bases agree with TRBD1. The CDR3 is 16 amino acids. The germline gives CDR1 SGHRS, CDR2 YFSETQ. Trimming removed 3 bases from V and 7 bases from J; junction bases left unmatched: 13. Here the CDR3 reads CASSSTRQGVTNEQFF. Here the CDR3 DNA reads TGCGCCAGCAGCTCCACACGGCAGGGGGTTACGAATGAGCAGTTCTTC.

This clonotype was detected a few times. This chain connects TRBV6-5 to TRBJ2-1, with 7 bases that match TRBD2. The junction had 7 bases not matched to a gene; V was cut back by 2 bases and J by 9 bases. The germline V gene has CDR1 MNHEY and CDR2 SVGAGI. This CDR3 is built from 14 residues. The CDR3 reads CASSYAGALSEQFF. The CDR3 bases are TGTGCCAGCAGTTACGCGGGAGCCCTCAGTGAGCAGTTCTTC.

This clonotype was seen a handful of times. CDR3 loop: CSAPRAGVETQYF. CDR3 coding DNA: TGCAGTGCCCCCCGAGCGGGAGTGGAGACCCAGTACTTC. This chain uses TRBV20-1 with TRBJ2-5; 8 positions match TRBD2. This CDR3 is built from 13 residues. Germline assignment: CDR1 DFQATT and CDR2 SNEGSKA (reference sequence). With V trimmed by 6 bases and J by 5 bases, 8 bases remained unmatched.

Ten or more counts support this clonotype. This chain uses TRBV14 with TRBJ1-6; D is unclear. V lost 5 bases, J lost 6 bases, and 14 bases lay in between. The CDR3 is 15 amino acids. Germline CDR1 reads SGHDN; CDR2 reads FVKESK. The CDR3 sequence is CASSSTEERNSPLHF. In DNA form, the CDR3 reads TGTGCCAGCAGCTCAACGGAGGAACGTAATTCACCCCTCCACTTT.

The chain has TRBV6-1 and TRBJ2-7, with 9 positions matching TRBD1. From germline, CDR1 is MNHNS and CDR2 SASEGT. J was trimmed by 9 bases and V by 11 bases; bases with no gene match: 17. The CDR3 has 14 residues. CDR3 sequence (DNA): TGTGCCTCCCACCCCGGGACAGGGAAACGGACGCAGTACTTC. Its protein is CASHPGTGKRTQYF.

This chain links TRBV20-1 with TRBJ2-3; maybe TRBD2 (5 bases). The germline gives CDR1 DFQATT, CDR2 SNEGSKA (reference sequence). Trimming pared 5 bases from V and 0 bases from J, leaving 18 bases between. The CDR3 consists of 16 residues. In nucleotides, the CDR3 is TGCAGTGCTGTACCCGCGGAGCGGACTAGCACAGATACGCAGTATTTT. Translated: CSAVPAERTSTDTQYF.

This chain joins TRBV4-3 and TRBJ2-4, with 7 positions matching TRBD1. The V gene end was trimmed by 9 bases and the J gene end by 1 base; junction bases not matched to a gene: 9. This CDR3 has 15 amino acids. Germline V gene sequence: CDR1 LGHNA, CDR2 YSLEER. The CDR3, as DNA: TGCGCCAGTACTATACAGGGGCTTGCCAAAAACATTCAGTACTTC. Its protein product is CASTIQGLAKNIQYF.

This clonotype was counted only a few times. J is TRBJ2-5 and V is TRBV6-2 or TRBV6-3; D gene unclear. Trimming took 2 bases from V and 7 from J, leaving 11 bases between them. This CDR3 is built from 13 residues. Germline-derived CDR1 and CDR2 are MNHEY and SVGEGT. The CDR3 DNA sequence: TGTGCCAGCAGTTACAACTGGGTCGGGACCCAGTACTTC. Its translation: CASSYNWVGTQYF.

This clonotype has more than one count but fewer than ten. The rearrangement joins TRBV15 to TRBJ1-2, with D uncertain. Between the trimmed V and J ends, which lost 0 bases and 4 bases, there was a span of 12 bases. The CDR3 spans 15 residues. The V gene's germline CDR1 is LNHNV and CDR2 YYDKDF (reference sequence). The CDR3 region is CATSRDYGTAYGYTF. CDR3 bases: TGTGCCACCAGCAGAGATTATGGCACAGCCTATGGCTACACCTTC. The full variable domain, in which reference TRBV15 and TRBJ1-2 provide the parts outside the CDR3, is DAMVIQNPRYQVTQFGKPVTLSCSQTLNHNVMYWYQQKSSQAPKLLFHYYDKDFNNEADTPDNFQSRRPNTSFCFLDIRSPGLGDTAMYLCATSRDYGTAYGYTFGSGTRLTVV.

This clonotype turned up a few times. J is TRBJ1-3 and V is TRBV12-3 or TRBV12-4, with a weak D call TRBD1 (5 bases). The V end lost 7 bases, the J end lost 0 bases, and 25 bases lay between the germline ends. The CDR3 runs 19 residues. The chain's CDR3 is CASNHRGFLGIGSGNTIYF. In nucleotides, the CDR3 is TGTGCCAGCAATCATCGGGGGTTCTTAGGGATTGGCTCTGGAAACACCATATATTTT.

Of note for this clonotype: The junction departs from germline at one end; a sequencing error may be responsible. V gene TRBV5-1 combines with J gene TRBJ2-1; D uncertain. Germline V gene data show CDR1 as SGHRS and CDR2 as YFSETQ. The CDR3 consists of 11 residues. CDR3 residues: CTSSLRNEQFF. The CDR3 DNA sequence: TGCACCAGCAGCTTGCGAAATGAGCAGTTCTTC.

CDR3 nucleotide sequence: TGTGCCAGCAGCCCGTCGCAGACCCCCGGGTTGGAGCAGTACTTC. It codes for CASSPSQTPGLEQYF. This chain links TRBV5-6 with TRBJ2-7; D unclear. V was cut by 4 bases and J by 7 bases, with 21 bases left in between. CDR3 length: 15 amino acids. Germline CDR1 reads SGHDT; CDR2 reads YYEEEE. Based on the CDR3 plus reference TRBV5-6 and TRBJ2-7, the full variable domain is DAGVTQSPTHLIKTRGQQVTLRCSPKSGHDTVSWYQQALGQGPQFIFQYYEEEERQRGNFPDRFSGHQFPNYSSELNVNALLLGDSALYLCASSPSQTPGLEQYFGPGTRLTVT.

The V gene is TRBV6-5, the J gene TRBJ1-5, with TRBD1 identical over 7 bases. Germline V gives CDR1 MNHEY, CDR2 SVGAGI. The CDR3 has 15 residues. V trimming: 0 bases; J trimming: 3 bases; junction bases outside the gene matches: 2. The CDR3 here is CASSYSGQINQPQHF. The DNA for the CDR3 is TGTGCCAGCAGTTACTCGGGACAGATCAATCAGCCCCAGCATTTT.

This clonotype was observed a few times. The CDR3 sequence: CASSTTGDSGANVLTF. The CDR3 DNA follows: TGTGCCAGCAGTACGACAGGGGACTCTGGGGCCAACGTCCTGACTTTC. The chain links TRBV28 to TRBJ2-6; TRBD1 matches 8 bases. Trimming cost V 5 bases and J 0 bases; bases outside gene matches: 3. The CDR3 has 16 amino acids. Looked up from germline, CDR1 is MDHEN and CDR2 is SYDVKM.